One sample yielded the 16 T cell receptor beta chains listed below, sequenced in a study of T cell responses to AZD1222 COVID-19 vaccine. The table came from immunoSEQ multiplex PCR; TCRdb's copy has only in-frame clones and leaves some out. The sample includes more than 110,000 clones, around 93% seen only once; the top ten take around 3.3%. The input for sequencing was peripheral blood, taken 28 days after the second AZD1222 dose. The receptors were sampled from an adult who received the AZD1222 COVID-19 vaccine.

V and J are TRBV6-2 or TRBV6-3 and TRBJ1-5; TRBD1 might be the D (5 bases). Deletions cut 2 bases from V and 8 bases from J, with 10 bases between. Germline CDR1 reads MNHEY; CDR2 reads SVGEGT. The CDR3 is 13 residues long. The CDR3 nucleotides read TGTGCCAGCAGTTACACCAGGGTGGAGCCCCAGCATTTT. This gives the protein CASSYTRVEPQHF.

This rearrangement joins TRBV27 to TRBJ1-1, with D tentatively TRBD1 (5 bases). Per germline, CDR1 MNHEY and CDR2 SMNVEV (reference sequence). The CDR3 length is 12 residues. V was shortened by 6 bases and J by 10 bases, with 15 bases between the two germline ends. The CDR3: CASSGVGLRAFF. The CDR3 DNA reads TGTGCCAGCAGCGGGGTGGGGCTACGAGCTTTCTTT.

This clone has only one observation. The V call is TRBV29-1, the J call TRBJ1-2; 11 nucleotides agree with TRBD1. The V gene end was trimmed by 7 bases and the J gene end by 6 bases; junction bases not matched to a gene: 10. This CDR3 has 14 amino acids. Germline loops: CDR1 SQVTM, CDR2 ANQGSEA. This chain's CDR3 is CSARTGGEKNGYTF. As DNA, the CDR3 is TGCAGCGCCAGGACAGGGGGCGAAAAGAATGGCTACACCTTC.

V and J are TRBV28 and TRBJ2-5, with D perhaps being TRBD1 or TRBD2 (5 bases each). CDR1 is MDHEN, CDR2 SYDVKM, per germline. V lost 2 bases and J 5 bases, leaving 9 bases between the germline ends. CDR3 length: 13 residues. For the CDR3, the DNA is TGTGCCAGCAGTTTAGGGGGATTGGAGACCCAGTACTTC. Residues: CASSLGGLETQYF.

The V call is TRBV29-1, the J call TRBJ1-5; D is possibly TRBD1 (5 bases). Germline V CDR1 and CDR2: SQVTM, ANQGSEA. V lost 0 bases and J lost 4, with 7 bases in between. CDR3 length equals 13 residues. The CDR3 sequence is CSVEDGANQPQHF. In DNA form, the CDR3 reads TGCAGCGTTGAAGATGGGGCGAATCAGCCCCAGCATTTT.

The V and J genes are TRBV18 and TRBJ1-5; the D is unclear. Trimming took off 4 bases at V and 7 bases at J, with 17 bases between the two ends. Germline values: CDR1 KGHSH, CDR2 LQKENI. This CDR3 spans 15 amino acids. CDR3 bases: TGTGCCAGCTCACTAACGACACAATCCAAGCAGCCCCAGCATTTT. Encoded protein: CASSLTTQSKQPQHF.

This rearrangement joins TRBV4-3 to TRBJ2-3; TRBD1 might be the D (5 bases). CDR1 is LGHNA and CDR2 is YSLEER in the germline V gene. V lost 0 bases and J lost 1, with 11 bases in between. The length of the CDR3 is 16 residues. CDR3 DNA: TGCGCCAGCAGCCAAGACGGCAGGGATGGCACAGATACGCAGTATTTT. It encodes CASSQDGRDGTDTQYF.

The genes are TRBV7-2 and TRBJ1-2; D gene unclear. Germline CDR1 reads SGHTA; CDR2 reads FQGNSA. V was shortened by 6 bases and J by 4 bases, with 15 bases between the two germline ends. The CDR3 is made up of 14 amino acids. CDR3 in DNA: TGTGCCAGCAGTCCCGACTGGCGTTTCTATGGCTACACCTTC. It yields the protein CASSPDWRFYGYTF.

The J gene is TRBJ2-3, the V gene TRBV7-2; D is ambiguous. The germline V and J ends were trimmed by 1 base and 3 bases, with 14 bases remaining between them. In germline, CDR1 is SGHTA, CDR2 FQGNSA. CDR3 size: 16 residues. The DNA of the CDR3 is TGTGCCAGCAGCTTAGTGGGTGTCGACGGGACAGATACGCAGTATTTT. It encodes CASSLVGVDGTDTQYF.

A few counts support this clone. CDR3: CARSSRDRGYEQYF. The CDR3 bases are TGTGCCAGAAGCAGCCGGGACAGGGGCTACGAGCAGTACTTC. The chain recombines TRBV5-3 with TRBJ2-7; 10 bases line up with TRBD1. Being an ORF, TRBV5-3 has a function that is uncertain. The junction had 4 bases not matched to a gene; V was cut back by 4 bases and J by 3 bases. The CDR3 spans 14 residues.

J is TRBJ2-3 and V is TRBV5-1; the match to TRBD1 covers 7 bases. J was trimmed by 0 bases and V by 3 bases; bases with no gene match: 7. This CDR3 has 16 amino acids. Germline loops: CDR1 SGHRS, CDR2 YFSETQ. The CDR3 bases are TGCGCCAGCAGCTGGTTGGGACAGTTCAGCACAGATACGCAGTATTTT. It is translated as CASSWLGQFSTDTQYF. The variable domain in full, completed from reference TRBV5-1 and TRBJ2-3, reads KAGVTQTPRYLIKTRGQQVTLSCSPISGHRSVSWYQQTPGQGLQFLFEYFSETQRNKGNFPGRFSGRQFSNSRSEMNVSTLELGDSALYLCASSWLGQFSTDTQYFGPGTRLTVL.

This clone has a single count. The chain uses TRBV19 and TRBJ2-3, with TRBD2 as a possible D gene (6 bases). V dropped 6 bases and J dropped 1 base, with 11 bases sitting between them. CDR1 is LNHDA and CDR2 is SQIVND in the germline V gene (reference sequence). This CDR3 spans 14 amino acids. CDR3 residues: CASRGGARTDTQYF. CDR3 DNA: TGTGCCAGTAGGGGCGGGGCACGCACAGATACGCAGTATTTT.

The chain is built from TRBV7-9 and TRBJ1-6; D gene unclear. V was trimmed by 3 bases and J by 8 bases, leaving 11 bases between them. CDR1 is SEHNR and CDR2 is FQNEAQ in the germline V gene (reference sequence). The CDR3 contains 14 residues. The CDR3 region has the DNA TGTGCCAGCAGCTTCCCCCGTTTGTATTCACCCCTCCACTTT. Amino acids: CASSFPRLYSPLHF.

V is TRBV28 and J is TRBJ2-7, with unresolved D. Germline CDR1 reads MDHEN; CDR2 reads SYDVKM. The CDR3 consists of 14 residues. V lost 4 bases and J lost 2, with 12 bases in between. CDR3 amino acids: CASSSPTLTYEQYF. The CDR3 DNA follows: TGTGCCAGCAGTTCCCCGACACTGACCTACGAGCAGTACTTC.

The chain joins TRBV3-1 (or the pseudogene TRBV3-2) to TRBJ2-2, with 12 bases matching TRBD2. The CDR3 has 18 residues. Looked up from germline, CDR1 is LGHDT and CDR2 is YNNKEL (reference sequence). V was pared by 1 base and J by 1 base, with 4 bases of the junction left unmatched. The DNA of the CDR3 is TGTGCCAGCAGCCAAGGCGGACTAGCGGGAATGAACACCGGGGAGCTGTTTTTT. It translates to CASSQGGLAGMNTGELFF.

This chain joins TRBV6-2 or TRBV6-3 and TRBJ2-7; D unclear. CDR1 is MNHEY and CDR2 is SVGEGT in the germline V gene. This CDR3 has 16 amino acids. V was trimmed by 0 bases and J by 0 bases, leaving 12 bases between them. DNA of the CDR3: TGTGCCAGCAGTTACTCCCCTAGAATATTCTCCTACGAGCAGTACTTC. It yields the protein CASSYSPRIFSYEQYF.